This T cell receptor (beta chain) was found in a study of CXCR4 blockade with PD-1 therapy in pancreatic cancer (dated by TCRdb to between 2018 and 2020). With regard to the full study: The study analyzed resected pancreatic ductal adenocarcinoma using both multiplex immunohistochemistry and TCRbeta immunosequencing, alongside ex vivo slice culture that tested PD-1 and CXCR4 blockade. To look at intratumoral heterogeneity, the researchers TCR-sequenced two geographically distinct regions from each of 6 or 7 tumors. What the research found in general, with its limitations: A strong correlation was found between amino acid clone frequency and the number of distinct nucleotide rearrangements encoding each amino acid clone, suggesting convergent selection by common tumor antigens. Clonal expansion was observed in tumors, with a mean productive clonality of roughly 0.13 compared with more than 0.045 in healthy blood, but no correlation between clonality and survival was found. Because only TCRbeta chains were sequenced, true antigen-specificity overlap of convergent dominant clones was left unconfirmed pending paired alpha-beta single-cell sequencing.

Of note for this clone: Its recognized antigen is unknown. No qualities accompany the bases; no much larger clone lies one base away.

The immunoSEQ Assay at Adaptive Biotechnologies was used to immunosequence TCRbeta CDR3 regions from the extracted DNA. For the original study's pipeline: To measure the absolute abundance of each unique TCRbeta CDR3, the sequences were collapsed and filtered. Clonality was calculated as 1 minus Pielou's evenness, using only productive in-frame rearrangements. Regional overlap tracked the top 100 nucleotide rearrangements across paired samples, with Morisita index comparing paired versus unrelated samples. The immunoSEQ Rearrangement Details tool was used to assess whether nucleotide rearrangements converged onto identical amino acid sequences. TCRdb retrieved this table from immuneACCESS and kept in-frame rearrangements only. Not all clones are present; in checked studies, unresolved V genes account for under half, and no reason is known for the remainder. The V and J calls and clone size are taken from that table; D and trimming were inferred from the DNA. Across this sample there are roughly 15,000 clones, with approximately 68% seen only once. The ten largest make up 5% to 6.5% of the sample.

The archived tumor blocks came from patients who had not received neoadjuvant therapy before resection. The preserved-tissue arm of the study used 30 to 35 surgical resection samples from roughly 25 previously untreated pancreatic ductal adenocarcinoma patients. DNA for the resection arm was extracted from ten 5-micron curls of FFPE tumor lying next to the multiplex immunohistochemistry slide. Between the V and J ends, shortened by 3 bases and 0 bases respectively, the junction contains 15 bases. According to the germline V gene (reference sequence), CDR1 reads LNHDA and CDR2 reads SQIVND. From the cysteine through the phenylalanine, the CDR3 covers 17 amino acids. Solely the CDR3 DNA is kept, with 51 bases framed from the first base.

The sample taken for sequencing was tumor tissue. Recombination linked TRBV19 to TRBJ1-3; the D gene is not confidently resolved. This clonotype originated in a human donor with pancreatic ductal adenocarcinoma. The sequenced DNA: TGTGCCAGTAGTATGCGGGTGGCCCTTTACTCTGGAAACACCATATATTTT. Protein translation: CASSMRVALYSGNTIYF.